A single sample is the source of the 2 T cell receptor beta chains below, sequenced in a study of T cell repertoires in cytomegalovirus infection. In TCRdb, the reads were re-called with MiXCR into one record per CDR3 protein. The sample lists around 270,000 distinct CDR3 sequences; approximately 9.2% were seen once. The specimen was PBMCs. The receptors shown here come from a human donor in good health (CMV status not recorded). Some clones in this sample may be carry-over from other donors' samples.

This chain joins TRBV6-6 and TRBJ2-1, with 9 nucleotides matching TRBD1. The V and J ends lost 7 bases and 5 bases, in that order; junction bases with no gene match: 12. The germline CDR1 and CDR2 sequences are MNHNY and SVGAGI (reference sequence). The CDR3 is made up of 16 amino acids. The CDR3 nucleotides read TGTGCCAGCACCCTCATCCTGACAGGGGGTCACAATGAGCAGTTCTTC. Amino acids: CASTLILTGGHNEQFF.

This clonotype was counted many times. The chain uses TRBV6-2 or TRBV6-3 and TRBJ1-5; D gene uncertain. Between the trimmed V and J ends, which lost 2 bases and 1 base, there was a span of 9 bases. The CDR3 runs 15 residues. CDR1 is MNHEY, CDR2 SVGEGT, per germline. The CDR3 region is CASSYGLSSNQPQHF. The CDR3 nucleotides read TGTGCCAGCAGTTACGGCCTCAGCAGCAATCAGCCCCAGCATTTT.